This T cell receptor beta chain was observed in a study of T cell changes during pregnancy in multiple sclerosis (dated by TCRdb to the late 2010s). A note on the overall study: Changes in the T cell repertoire over the course of pregnancy were examined in this study in women with multiple sclerosis.

Libraries were constructed by the immunoSEQ multiplex PCR assay. Imported from immuneACCESS, the table was reduced by TCRdb to in-frame sequences with V and J called. These copies leave out some clones; in studies compared against another copy, an unresolved V gene accounts for under half, and the cause of the remainder is not known. This sample is represented by over 45,000 clones; around 89% of them were singletons. Together, the top ten hold 0.45% to 0.75% of the sample. The germline V end is reduced by 3 bases and the J end by 9 bases; junction bases left unmatched: 10. CDR1 and CDR2 are read off the germline V gene (reference sequence) as LNHDA and SQIVND. Taken from cysteine to phenylalanine, the CDR3 has 17 residues. The kept DNA is CDR3 alone, 51 bases in frame from the first base. In the case of this clone: Its antigen target is currently unknown. There are no base qualities to consult, and no much larger clone falls within one base.

Sequenced here: CD4+ T cells from peripheral blood mononuclear cells, sampled in the first trimester of pregnancy. The receptor was isolated from a female donor with multiple sclerosis, enrolled in a pregnancy study. This chain is built from TRBV19 and TRBJ2-1, with 14 bases matching TRBD2. CDR3 region: CASSIRLGTSGSSEQFF. DNA sequence: TGTGCCAGTAGTATTAGGCTAGGGACTAGCGGGAGTAGTGAGCAGTTCTTC.